The entry that follows covers one T cell receptor beta chain sequence. This receptor's antigen is unknown. Nothing much larger sits one base from this clone, and base qualities are not available. This record belongs to a study of T cells after yellow fever vaccination (dated by TCRdb to between 2018 and 2021). Notes on the research overall: The SMART-Seq v4 Ultra Low Input RNA kit was used to prepare libraries from fractions with low cell numbers. To track T-cell clones before and after primary and booster YFV17D yellow fever vaccination, bulk TCR alpha and beta repertoires were sequenced longitudinally. Two healthy male donors, one aged 18 to 29 and one aged 30 to 40 years, made up the cohort. Bulk PBMC replicates and cell subsets were isolated from blood drawn at multiple timepoints before and after both primary and secondary immunization. Overall study outcomes, separate from this receptor: Compared with the primary T-cell response, the secondary T-cell response was weaker but faster, peaking on day 5 rather than day 15. The study included only a couple of donors, which limits how far the findings can be generalized. A small fraction of clonotypes showed up in both the CD4 and CD8 compartments, probably as a result of convergent recombination. Computational filtering was needed because FACS-sorted repertoires could contain abundant contaminating clonotypes from the bulk population. Most clones expanded after primary vaccination (96% of CD4 and around 89% of CD8) were re-detected after the booster, suggesting that broad memory maintenance occurred.

What the treatment or condition label conveys for this sample: live attenuated yellow fever vaccine strain. A standard Ficoll-Paque protocol was used to isolate PBMCs from peripheral blood. Dynabeads CD4 and CD8 positive selection kits were used to isolate the CD4 and CD8 T-cell fractions. RNA was extracted with TriZol from bulk PBMCs, CD4 and CD8 fractions, and dextramer-positive and dextramer-negative fractions. The sequencer was an Illumina NovaSeq 6000. TCR cDNA was made using 5'RACE template switching, a step that added a universal primer site and unique molecular identifiers. Priming for cDNA synthesis came from both the TCR alpha and TCR beta constant segments. Libraries were amplified in two PCR steps, with sample barcodes and sequencing adapters added in the second step. Sequencing of the libraries was done on either Illumina HiSeq 2500 (2x100 bp) or NovaSeq (2x150 bp). On the authors' methods: Reads were demultiplexed and collapsed into UMI consensus sequences with MIGEC, and V(D)J alignment was performed with MiXCR. Vaccine-responding clonotypes were identified with edgeR using replicate PBMC samples, with FDR below 0.01 and a log2 fold change above 5 up to day 15 being required. Each bulk clonotype received a CD4 or CD8 identity based on whether the sequenced CD4 or CD8 repertoire contained that clonotype at higher abundance. The public reads were reprocessed in TCRdb via fastp at Q25 and MiXCR, keeping in-frame beta chains. CDR3 protein sequences are deduplicated, and each keeps its most common genes and DNA. Here the V and J calls rest on TCRdb's processing, not on the authors' analysis. The sample yields about 220,000 distinct CDR3 sequences; 3% to 3.5% were counted once. Together, the top ten hold 3.2% of the sample.

The sequencing used CD4+ T cells sorted from PBMCs, collected 10 days after the yellow fever booster vaccination. The sequence came from a man between 18 and 29 years old who received the YFV17D yellow fever vaccine.

The encoded CDR3 is CSARVQGAGDTEAFF. The nucleotides read TGCAGTGCTAGAGTACAGGGGGCAGGGGACACTGAAGCTTTCTTT. The chain couples TRBV20-1 to TRBJ1-1, with 9 junctional bases fitting TRBD1. Its CDR3 holds 15 amino acids, cysteine through phenylalanine. CDR3 DNA only is kept here, 45 bases in frame from base 1. Trimming takes 1 base off V and 3 bases off J; junction bases not matched to a gene: 6. The germline V gene (reference sequence) specifies DFQATT as CDR1 and SNEGSKA as CDR2.